One sample yielded the 27 T cell receptor beta chains listed below, sequenced in a study of OX40 agonist ivuxolimab in advanced cancers. The method was immunoSEQ multiplex PCR; TCRdb's version includes in-frame clones alone and lacks a portion of them. Here the sample spans about 15,000 clones, about 80% being singletons. The sequencing here drew on CD4+ or CD8+ T cells sorted from blood, taken in a trial of the OX40 agonist ivuxolimab. These receptors all stem from an adult with an advanced solid tumor such as melanoma, head and neck, liver or kidney cancer.

The V gene is TRBV6-5, the J gene TRBJ2-3; D is unclear. Per germline, CDR1 MNHEY and CDR2 SVGAGI. The CDR3 loop spans 13 amino acids. The germline V and J ends were trimmed by 0 bases and 1 base, with 2 bases remaining between them. CDR3 sequence (DNA): TGTGCCAGCAGTTACTCCGGCACAGATACGCAGTATTTT. Amino acids: CASSYSGTDTQYF.

This chain uses TRBV4-3 with TRBJ1-1; 7 positions agree with TRBD1. The CDR3 totals 15 residues. The junction had 5 bases not matched to a gene; V was cut back by 3 bases and J by 1 base. CDR1 and CDR2 from the germline V gene are LGHNA and YSLEER. The CDR3 reads CASSQHRGENTEAFF. In nucleotides, the CDR3 is TGCGCCAGCAGCCAGCACAGGGGTGAGAACACTGAAGCTTTCTTT.

The chain employs TRBV5-1 and TRBJ2-7; TRBD2 agrees at 11 bases. The J segment lost 5 bases and the V segment lost 1 base, leaving 11 bases of the junction unmatched. Germline V CDR1 and CDR2: SGHRS, YFSETQ. CDR3 length: 17 amino acids. CDR3 residues: CASSLPLLAGVLHEQYF. The CDR3 DNA reads as TGCGCCAGCAGCTTGCCCCTACTAGCGGGAGTTTTGCACGAGCAGTACTTC.

This rearrangement joins TRBV11-2 to TRBJ2-1, with 7 nucleotides matching TRBD2. The CDR3 consists of 14 residues. Germline V gene data show CDR1 as SGHAT and CDR2 as FQNNGV. V shed 5 bases, J shed 3 bases, and the junction held 4 bases outside the gene matches. The CDR3: CASSLPSGYNEQFF. The CDR3 region has the DNA TGTGCCAGCAGCCTCCCTAGCGGCTACAATGAGCAGTTCTTC.

The chain combines TRBV29-1 with TRBJ2-1; 9 bases agree with TRBD2. CDR3 size: 14 residues. The V gene's germline CDR1 is SQVTM and CDR2 ANQGSEA. The V segment lost 1 base and the J segment 5 bases; nucleotides outside the gene matches: 3. The CDR3 region has the DNA TGCAGCGTTGAAGCTAGCGGGATTGACAATGAGCAGTTCTTC. Protein sequence: CSVEASGIDNEQFF.

This rearrangement joins TRBV5-1 to TRBJ2-7; 10 nucleotides match TRBD1. The J segment lost 5 bases and the V segment lost 4 bases, leaving 15 bases of the junction unmatched. The germline CDR1 and CDR2 sequences are SGHRS and YFSETQ. The CDR3 has 17 residues. The DNA of the CDR3 is TGCGCCAGCAGCCCGACATCAGGAGACAGGGGGCTAAACGAGCAGTACTTC. The encoded protein is CASSPTSGDRGLNEQYF.

The rearrangement links TRBV9 to TRBJ1-4; 7 nucleotides match TRBD1. The CDR3 totals 17 residues. Trimming at V came to 2 bases and at J to 4 bases, leaving 11 bases not matched to a gene. Germline V CDR1 and CDR2: SGDLS, YYNGEE. CDR3 residues: CASSVPDRPPDNEKLFF. DNA for the CDR3: TGTGCCAGCAGCGTTCCGGACAGGCCGCCCGATAATGAAAAACTGTTTTTT.

CDR3 in amino acids: CASSSMTGLNYGYTF. In nucleotides, the CDR3 is TGTGCCAGCAGTTCCATGACAGGACTCAACTATGGCTACACCTTC. This rearrangement joins TRBV28 to TRBJ1-2, with a possible D match to TRBD1 (6 bases). Germline V CDR1 and CDR2: MDHEN, SYDVKM. The CDR3 extends over 15 amino acids. V was clipped by 4 bases and J by 2 bases, with 14 bases between them.

This chain connects TRBV4-3 to TRBJ2-3, with D perhaps TRBD2 (6 bases). V lost 4 bases and J lost 0, with 11 bases in between. CDR3 length: 15 amino acids. CDR1 LGHNA and CDR2 YSLEER come from the germline V gene. The CDR3 nucleotides read TGCGCCAGCAGCCCAGGGACTGGAAGCACAGATACGCAGTATTTT. It encodes CASSPGTGSTDTQYF.

This chain joins TRBV6-1 and TRBJ2-3, with D perhaps given as TRBD1 or TRBD2 (5 bases each). The CDR3 runs to 16 residues. V dropped 4 bases and J dropped 2 bases, with 16 bases sitting between them. The germline V gene encodes CDR1 MNHNS and CDR2 SASEGT. The CDR3 region has the DNA TGTGCCAGCAGTGTAGGTCTAGGGGACGTCACAGATACGCAGTATTTT. Its translation is CASSVGLGDVTDTQYF.

J is TRBJ2-7 and V is TRBV28; D tentatively reads TRBD1 or TRBD2 (5 bases each). CDR3 length: 12 amino acids. CDR1 MDHEN and CDR2 SYDVKM come from the germline V gene. V shed 7 bases and J shed 0 bases, with 7 bases lying between them. DNA of the CDR3: TGTGCCAGCATCGGGACCTCCTACGAGCAGTACTTC. It translates to CASIGTSYEQYF.

The chain employs TRBV14 and TRBJ2-1; D unresolved. V gave up 0 bases and J gave up 10 bases, with 10 bases separating them. From germline, CDR1 is SGHDN and CDR2 FVKESK. The CDR3 totals 13 residues. The CDR3, as DNA: TGTGCCAGCAGCCAAGAGTTGGGAAACGAGCAGTTCTTC. This encodes CASSQELGNEQFF.

This clone was seen once. V usage is TRBV10-1 and J usage is TRBJ2-2; TRBD2 aligns across 8 bases. Germline CDR1 and CDR2: WNHNN and SYGVQD (reference sequence). The V segment lost 3 bases and the J segment 4 bases; nucleotides outside the gene matches: 13. The CDR3 contains 18 residues. Here the CDR3 DNA reads TGCGCCAGCAGTGATTTTCGCGGGAGGACCCACGGCACCGGGGAGCTGTTTTTT. Protein: CASSDFRGRTHGTGELFF.

The chain recombines TRBV6-1 with TRBJ1-1, with TRBD1 as a possible D gene (6 bases). CDR3 length: 13 amino acids. Germline CDR1 MNHNS, CDR2 SASEGT. V gave up 3 bases and J gave up 3 bases, with 8 bases separating them. The CDR3 coding sequence is TGTGCCAGCAGTGAGGGGGCGCACACTGAAGCTTTCTTT. Protein product: CASSEGAHTEAFF.

The gene calls are TRBV30 and TRBJ2-7, with D maybe TRBD2 (7 bases). The CDR3 totals 14 residues. The ends were cut back, 2 bases at V and 2 bases at J, with 13 bases in the middle. Germline lookup yields CDR1 GTSNPN and CDR2 SVGIG (reference sequence). The CDR3 bases are TGTGCCTGGAGTTACGGGGGGCGAACCTACGAGCAGTACTTC. Residues: CAWSYGGRTYEQYF.

The chain links TRBV2 to TRBJ1-3; no clear D. Trimming took 4 bases from V and 2 from J, leaving 12 bases between them. Germline CDR1 reads SNHLY; CDR2 reads FYNNEI. The CDR3 has 15 amino acids. CDR3 coding DNA: TGTGCCAGCAGTGTAAATAAGGGTACTGGAAACACCATATATTTT. Encoded protein: CASSVNKGTGNTIYF. The entire variable domain, with the rest obtained from reference TRBV2 and TRBJ1-3, is as follows: EPEVTQTPSHQVTQMGQEVILRCVPISNHLYFYWYRQILGQKVEFLVSFYNNEISEKSEIFDDQFSVERPDGSNFTLKIRSTKLEDSAMYFCASSVNKGTGNTIYFGEGSWLTVV.

The J gene is TRBJ2-2, the V gene TRBV27; TRBD2 matches at 12 bases. The CDR3 runs to 16 residues. J was trimmed by 5 bases and V by 4 bases; bases with no gene match: 5. CDR1 is MNHEY and CDR2 is SMNVEV in the germline V gene (reference sequence). CDR3 sequence reads: CASSSLTSGRTGELFF. The CDR3 nucleotides read TGTGCCAGCAGTTCTTTGACTAGCGGGAGAACCGGGGAGCTGTTTTTT.

V and J are TRBV6-6 and TRBJ1-2; TRBD1 might be the D (5 bases). Germline V gives CDR1 MNHNY, CDR2 SVGAGI (reference sequence). V lost 6 bases and J lost 7, with 15 bases in between. The CDR3 consists of 13 residues. The CDR3 sequence is CASRLRRDPGYTF. The CDR3 DNA sequence: TGTGCCAGCAGGCTGCGCAGGGATCCTGGCTACACCTTC.

The chain combines TRBV4-1 with TRBJ1-5; possibly TRBD1 for D (5 bases). Trimming left V 5 bases short and J 4 bases short, with 12 bases between. Per the germline V gene, CDR1 is MGHRA and CDR2 is YSYEKL. The CDR3 consists of 14 residues. The CDR3 region has the DNA TGCGCCAGCAGCAAGGGACCTACTAATCAGCCCCAGCATTTT. It is translated as CASSKGPTNQPQHF.

The chain joins TRBV5-6 to TRBJ2-5, with D uncertain. V was pared by 2 bases and J by 4 bases, with 3 bases between. Germline V gene sequence: CDR1 SGHDT, CDR2 YYEEEE. This CDR3 has 11 amino acids. CDR3 residues: CASSFAETQYF. The CDR3 nucleotides are TGTGCCAGCAGCTTTGCAGAGACCCAGTACTTC.

By share, this clone ranks as medium-sized. The CDR3 region has the DNA TGTGCCAGCAGTTCAACTAGCGGGAGCCCCGGGGAGCTGTTTTTT. Translation gives CASSSTSGSPGELFF. The chain uses TRBV27 and TRBJ2-2, with 11 bases fitting TRBD2. This CDR3 spans 15 amino acids. CDR1 is MNHEY, CDR2 SMNVEV, per germline (reference sequence). Germline trimming cut 4 bases from V and 6 bases from J; bases unmatched to any gene: 4.

The chain carries TRBV2 and TRBJ2-5; tentative D call: TRBD1 (6 bases). The germline V gene encodes CDR1 SNHLY and CDR2 FYNNEI. V was cut by 3 bases and J by 4 bases, with 9 bases left in between. The CDR3 covers 13 residues. The CDR3 sequence is CASSDQGRETQYF. CDR3 sequence (DNA): TGTGCCAGCAGTGATCAGGGGCGAGAGACCCAGTACTTC. The full variable domain, in which reference TRBV2 and TRBJ2-5 provide the parts outside the CDR3, is EPEVTQTPSHQVTQMGQEVILRCVPISNHLYFYWYRQILGQKVEFLVSFYNNEISEKSEIFDDQFSVERPDGSNFTLKIRSTKLEDSAMYFCASSDQGRETQYFGPGTRLLVL.

This rearrangement joins TRBV5-4 to TRBJ1-1; unclear D gene. Germline V gene sequence: CDR1 SGHNT, CDR2 YYREEE (reference sequence). Deletions cut 2 bases from V and 3 bases from J, with 5 bases between. The CDR3 covers 12 residues. CDR3 residues: CASSFHDTEAFF. The CDR3 DNA sequence: TGTGCCAGCAGCTTCCACGACACTGAAGCTTTCTTT. The full variable domain, in which reference TRBV5-4 and TRBJ1-1 provide the parts outside the CDR3, is ETGVTQSPTHLIKTRGQQVTLRCSSQSGHNTVSWYQQALGQGPQFIFQYYREEENGRGNFPPRFSGLQFPNYSSELNVNALELDDSALYLCASSFHDTEAFFGQGTRLTVV.

This clone was observed once. V gene TRBV7-6 combines with J gene TRBJ2-1, with 7 bases that match TRBD2. Losses at the gene ends were 1 base for V and 9 bases for J; bases not matched to a gene: 9. CDR3 length: 15 residues. Germline values: CDR1 SGHVS, CDR2 FNYEAQ. CDR3 nucleotide sequence: TGTGCCAGCAGCTTAGTTGCTAGCGGAGGGGTTGAGCAGTTCTTC. Protein: CASSLVASGGVEQFF.

The CDR3 protein is CAISESGREDSEAFF. The DNA for the CDR3 is TGTGCCATCAGTGAGTCGGGGAGGGAAGATTCTGAAGCTTTCTTT. This chain links TRBV10-3 with TRBJ1-1; no clear D. V dropped 0 bases and J dropped 6 bases, with 14 bases sitting between them. CDR1 is ENHRY and CDR2 is SYGVKD in the germline V gene. The CDR3 loop spans 15 amino acids.

The rearrangement links TRBV4-2 to TRBJ2-3; 7 bases are a match to TRBD2. The trim removed 4 bases at V and 4 bases at J, leaving 8 bases unmatched. The germline V gene encodes CDR1 LGHNA and CDR2 YNFKEQ. CDR3 size: 15 residues. In DNA, the CDR3 is TGTGCCAGCAGCCCTAAGCGGGACGGGGCAGATACGCAGTATTTT. Translating it yields CASSPKRDGADTQYF.

The chain couples TRBV5-6 to TRBJ2-1; the D is unclear. This CDR3 has 13 residues. Between the trimmed V and J ends, which lost 2 bases and 4 bases, there was a span of 7 bases. Germline CDR1 SGHDT, CDR2 YYEEEE. The CDR3 DNA reads as TGTGCCAGCAGCTTTGAAGCTTACAATGAGCAGTTCTTC. Protein sequence: CASSFEAYNEQFF.